One and the same sample provided the 7 T cell receptor beta chains below, sequenced in a study of spatial heterogeneity in lung cancer. The time point was: sample taken at primary tumor resection. From the 5' RACE reads, TCRdb called clonotypes with MiXCR, one entry per CDR3 protein. The repertoire consists of roughly 40,000 distinct CDR3 sequences, with about 6.8% occurring once and the leading ten covering 40% to 45%. Sequences were derived from PBMCs, sampled at surgery. These receptors all stem from a female donor with early-stage non-small cell lung cancer.

This clonotype occurred many times. The chain combines TRBV5-6 with TRBJ2-6; D may be TRBD2 (5 bases). The V gene's germline CDR1 is SGHDT and CDR2 YYEEEE. Deletions cut 4 bases from V and 1 base from J, with 6 bases between. The CDR3 is 14 amino acids. This CDR3 is CASSEGSGANVLTF. DNA for the CDR3: TGTGCCAGCAGCGAGGGTTCTGGGGCCAACGTCCTGACTTTC.

This clonotype was seen at least ten times. This chain uses TRBV28 with TRBJ2-1; D is tentatively TRBD1 or TRBD2 (5 bases each). In germline, CDR1 is MDHEN, CDR2 SYDVKM. Deletions cut 1 base from V and 0 bases from J, with 10 bases between. CDR3 length equals 16 residues. The CDR3 is CASSLLRDHSYNEQFF. CDR3 coding DNA: TGTGCCAGCAGTTTATTACGGGACCACTCCTACAATGAGCAGTTCTTC.

This clonotype was seen many times. The rearrangement links TRBV3-1 to TRBJ2-1, with TRBD2 matching over 8 bases. The V gene's germline CDR1 is LGHDT and CDR2 YNNKEL (reference sequence). CDR3 length equals 14 residues. The ends lost 0 bases at V and 8 bases at J; junction bases unmatched: 3. CDR3 amino acids: CASSQEVGGDEQFF. CDR3 sequence (DNA): TGTGCCAGCAGCCAAGAGGTCGGGGGGGATGAGCAGTTCTTC.

The V and J genes are TRBV2 and TRBJ1-6; no firm D call. The CDR3 loop spans 15 amino acids. The germline V gene encodes CDR1 SNHLY and CDR2 FYNNEI. V was clipped by 6 bases and J by 0 bases, with 9 bases between them. This CDR3 is CASRDRDSYNSPLHF. CDR3 DNA sequence: TGTGCCAGCAGGGACCGAGACTCCTATAATTCACCCCTCCACTTT.

This clonotype showed up just a few times. The chain recombines TRBV7-9 with TRBJ2-7, with TRBD1 as a possible D gene (6 bases). The CDR3 runs to 14 residues. CDR1 and CDR2 (germline): SEHNR, FQNEAQ (reference sequence). V lost 5 bases, J lost 2 bases, and 13 bases lay in between. This CDR3 is CASSPMDRTYEQYF. The CDR3 coding sequence is TGTGCCAGCAGCCCCATGGACAGAACCTACGAGCAGTACTTC.

In this sample, this clonotype turned up many times. V is TRBV4-3 and J is TRBJ1-5; D is undetermined. The CDR3 sequence is 15 residues long. CDR1 and CDR2 (germline): LGHNA, YSLEER. Trimming took 2 bases from V and 1 from J, leaving 9 bases between them. CDR3 sequence (DNA): TGCGCCAGCAGCCAATCCCCCGAGAGCAATCAGCCCCAGCATTTT. It specifies CASSQSPESNQPQHF.

This clonotype was detected ten times or more. The DNA of the CDR3 is TGTGCCAGCAGCTTAGGGGACAGAAACACCGGGGAGCTGTTTTTT. It yields the protein CASSLGDRNTGELFF. V gene TRBV7-3 combines with J gene TRBJ2-2; 7 bases are a match to TRBD1. V lost 2 bases and J lost 2; bases outside the gene matches: 2. Germline-derived CDR1 and CDR2 are SGHTA and FQGTGA. The CDR3 has 15 amino acids. Combining the CDR3 with reference TRBV7-3 and TRBJ2-2 gives the whole variable domain GAGVSQTPSNKVTEKGKYVELRCDPISGHTALYWYRQSLGQGPEFLIYFQGTGAADDSGLPNDRFFAVRPEGSVSTLKIQRTERGDSAVYLCASSLGDRNTGELFFGEGSRLTVL.